One and the same sample provided the 11 T cell receptor beta chains below, sequenced in a study of sequential checkpoint blockade in melanoma. Treatment specified: randomized to nivolumab then ipilimumab (arm A) or the reverse (arm B). Sequencing was performed with immunoSEQ multiplex PCR; in TCRdb, only in-frame clones are kept and a portion is missing. The table includes about 13,000 clones, roughly 76% detected once. The sample consisted of CD8+ T cells sorted from blood (inferred from file names), taken from a patient given nivolumab and ipilimumab in sequence. These receptors all come from a human patient with melanoma. Some clones in this sample may be carry-over from other donors' samples.

Turning to this clone: Other DNA sequences from this sample encode an identical CDR3 as well. As DNA, the CDR3 is TGTGCCAGCAGCCGGACAGGCGCTAGCAATCAGCCCCAGCATTTT. Translated: CASSRTGASNQPQHF. The chain uses TRBV27 and TRBJ1-5; 7 bases align to TRBD1. Germline V CDR1 and CDR2: MNHEY, SMNVEV (reference sequence). V was pared by 6 bases and J by 0 bases, with 5 bases of the junction left unmatched. This CDR3 is 15 amino acids long.

The V call is TRBV4-1, the J call TRBJ2-7; possible D gene TRBD2, 5 bases. The CDR3 length is 14 residues. The germline V gene has CDR1 MGHRA and CDR2 YSYEKL. V was pared by 1 base and J by 7 bases, with 14 bases between. The CDR3 here is CASSQARGLGEQYF. In DNA, the CDR3 is TGCGCCAGCAGCCAAGCTCGCGGGCTAGGAGAGCAGTACTTC.

This clone was counted only a few times. The rearrangement links TRBV2 to TRBJ2-1, with D maybe TRBD1 (6 bases). Trimming took off 4 bases at V and 6 bases at J, with 10 bases between the two ends. The germline CDR1 and CDR2 sequences are SNHLY and FYNNEI. CDR3 length: 13 residues. Written as DNA, the CDR3 is TGTGCCAGCAGTGTTTACAGGGTCAATGAGCAGTTCTTC. Translated: CASSVYRVNEQFF.

The V gene is TRBV9, the J gene TRBJ1-4; D may be TRBD1 (6 bases). The V end lost 2 bases, the J end lost 3 bases, and 11 bases lay between the germline ends. The CDR3 sequence is 15 residues long. The germline V gene encodes CDR1 SGDLS and CDR2 YYNGEE. The CDR3 DNA reads TGTGCCAGCAGCGTGGGGGCTACAGCTAATGAAAAACTGTTTTTT. This translates into CASSVGATANEKLFF.

This chain connects TRBV27 to TRBJ2-3; 9 positions match TRBD2. The V gene end was trimmed by 7 bases and the J gene end by 6 bases; junction bases not matched to a gene: 14. Germline V gives CDR1 MNHEY, CDR2 SMNVEV (reference sequence). The CDR3 has 16 residues. Here the CDR3 DNA reads TGTGCCAGCAACCATCTTGGGGTAGCGGGGGTGGATACGCAGTATTTT. Encoded protein: CASNHLGVAGVDTQYF.

CDR3 amino acids: CASSWAQGAGNGYTF. The CDR3 DNA reads TGTGCCAGCAGTTGGGCCCAGGGGGCGGGGAATGGCTACACCTTC. The rearrangement uses TRBV27 and TRBJ1-2; TRBD1 matches at 8 bases. The CDR3 covers 15 residues. Germline CDR1 MNHEY, CDR2 SMNVEV (reference sequence). V was pared by 4 bases and J by 6 bases, with 10 bases of the junction left unmatched.

This clone was counted only a few times. This rearrangement joins TRBV5-1 to TRBJ1-1, with D perhaps TRBD1 (6 bases). CDR1 is SGHRS and CDR2 is YFSETQ in the germline V gene. V lost 1 base, J lost 5 bases, and 12 bases lay in between. CDR3 length equals 14 residues. The DNA for the CDR3 is TGCGCCAGCAGCTTGCGCACAGGGTATACTGAAGCTTTCTTT. It is translated as CASSLRTGYTEAFF.

This clone has at least ten counts. The chain uses TRBV5-1 and TRBJ2-7, with TRBD2 matching over 9 bases. The V and J ends lost 4 bases and 0 bases, in that order; junction bases with no gene match: 8. Germline CDR1 is SGHRS and CDR2 is YFSETQ. CDR3 length: 16 amino acids. CDR3 region: CASSIRGGDLSYEQYF. Written as DNA, the CDR3 is TGCGCCAGCAGCATCCGCGGGGGGGACCTCTCCTACGAGCAGTACTTC.

The rearrangement uses TRBV5-6 and TRBJ2-1; TRBD2 agrees at 9 bases. Germline CDR1 reads SGHDT; CDR2 reads YYEEEE. The junction had 5 bases not matched to a gene; V was cut back by 1 base and J by 6 bases. This CDR3 contains 15 residues. This CDR3 is CASSLWSGGSNEQFF. The CDR3 region has the DNA TGTGCCAGCAGCTTGTGGAGCGGGGGGTCCAATGAGCAGTTCTTC.

The genes are TRBV9 and TRBJ1-1; D is possibly TRBD1 (5 bases). The CDR3 extends over 14 amino acids. V gave up 0 bases and J gave up 4 bases, with 10 bases separating them. Germline CDR1 and CDR2: SGDLS and YYNGEE. The chain's CDR3 is CASSVAGPGTEAFF. The CDR3 DNA sequence: TGTGCCAGCAGCGTAGCAGGGCCCGGCACTGAAGCTTTCTTT. The entire variable domain, with the rest obtained from reference TRBV9 and TRBJ1-1, is as follows: DSGVTQTPKHLITATGQRVTLRCSPRSGDLSVYWYQQSLDQGLQFLIQYYNGEERAKGNILERFSAQQFPDLHSELNLSSLELGDSALYFCASSVAGPGTEAFFGQGTRLTVV.

There are a few counts of this clone. The genes are TRBV28 and TRBJ2-7; TRBD1 might be the D (6 bases). Trimming shortened V by 2 bases and J by 2 bases, and 10 bases separated the two germline ends. The CDR3 runs to 14 residues. The germline gives CDR1 MDHEN, CDR2 SYDVKM. The CDR3 here is CASSLGTNTYEQYF. The CDR3 nucleotides are TGTGCCAGCAGTTTAGGGACAAATACCTACGAGCAGTACTTC.